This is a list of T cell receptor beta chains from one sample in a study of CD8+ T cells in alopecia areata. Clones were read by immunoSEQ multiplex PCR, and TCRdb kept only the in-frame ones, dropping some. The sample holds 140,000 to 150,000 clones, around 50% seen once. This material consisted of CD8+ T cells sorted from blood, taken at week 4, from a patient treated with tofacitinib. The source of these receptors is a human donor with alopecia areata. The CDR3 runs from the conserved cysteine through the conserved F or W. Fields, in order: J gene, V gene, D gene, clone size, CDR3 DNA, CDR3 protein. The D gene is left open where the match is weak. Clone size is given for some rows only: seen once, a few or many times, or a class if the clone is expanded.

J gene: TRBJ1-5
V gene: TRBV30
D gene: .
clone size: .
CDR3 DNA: TGTGCCTGGAGTTCCCTTGGGGGGTATAGCAATCAGCCCCAGCATTTT
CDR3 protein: CAWSSLGGYSNQPQHF

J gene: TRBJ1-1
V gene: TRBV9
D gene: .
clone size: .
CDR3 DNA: TGTGCCAGCAGCGTACCAGGGGATGAAGCTTTCTTT
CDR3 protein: CASSVPGDEAFF

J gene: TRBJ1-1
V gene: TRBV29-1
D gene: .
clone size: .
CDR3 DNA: TGCAGCGTTGAAGATTTAGGAGGGTACACTGAAGCTTTCTTT
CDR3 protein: CSVEDLGGYTEAFF

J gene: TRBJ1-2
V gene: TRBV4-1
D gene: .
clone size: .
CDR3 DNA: TGCGCCAGCAGCCAAGAACTTGAACAGGACTATGGCTACACCTTC
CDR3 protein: CASSQELEQDYGYTF

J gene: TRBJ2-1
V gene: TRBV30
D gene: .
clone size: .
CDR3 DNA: TGTGCCTGGAGTTTGGACAATGAGCAGTTCTTC
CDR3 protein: CAWSLDNEQFF

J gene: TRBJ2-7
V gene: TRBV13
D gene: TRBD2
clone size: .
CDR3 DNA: TGTGCCAGCAGCCCACGGGGGGACTCCTACGAGCAGTACTTC
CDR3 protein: CASSPRGDSYEQYF

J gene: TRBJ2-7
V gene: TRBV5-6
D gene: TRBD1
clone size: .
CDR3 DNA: TGTGCCAGCAGCTTGCCACCTCTAGGACAGGGACCCTCCTACGAGCAGTACTTC
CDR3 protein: CASSLPPLGQGPSYEQYF

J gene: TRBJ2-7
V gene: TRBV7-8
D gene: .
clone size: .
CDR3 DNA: TGTGCCAGCAGCCTAGGGCTTGTCGGGGGCGAGGACGAGCAGTACTTC
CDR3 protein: CASSLGLVGGEDEQYF

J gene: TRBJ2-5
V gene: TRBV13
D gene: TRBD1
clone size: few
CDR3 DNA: TGTGCCAGCAGCTTGGGGACAGGGGAGACCCAGTACTTC
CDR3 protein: CASSLGTGETQYF

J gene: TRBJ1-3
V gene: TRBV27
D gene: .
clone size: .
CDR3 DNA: TGTGCCAGCAGTTTACTAGGGGGCTCTGGAAACACCATATATTTT
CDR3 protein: CASSLLGGSGNTIYF

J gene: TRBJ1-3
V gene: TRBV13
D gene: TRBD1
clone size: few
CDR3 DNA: TGTGCCAGCAGCGTTACCAGGGGGCGGTCTGGAAACACCATATATTTT
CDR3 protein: CASSVTRGRSGNTIYF

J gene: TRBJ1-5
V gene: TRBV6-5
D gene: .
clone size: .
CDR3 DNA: TGTGCCAGCAGTCCAATGGGGGGTAGCAATCAGCCCCAGCATTTT
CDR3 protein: CASSPMGGSNQPQHF

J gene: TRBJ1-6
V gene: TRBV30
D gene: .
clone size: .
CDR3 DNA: TGTGCCTGGAGTGTACTAGGATCCTATAATTCACCCCTCCACTTT
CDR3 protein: CAWSVLGSYNSPLHF

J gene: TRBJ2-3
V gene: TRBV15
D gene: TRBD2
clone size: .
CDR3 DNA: TGTGCCACCAGCACCCTAGCGGGCACAGATACGCAGTATTTT
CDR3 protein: CATSTLAGTDTQYF

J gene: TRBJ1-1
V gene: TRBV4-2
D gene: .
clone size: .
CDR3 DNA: TGTGCCAGCAGCCAAGATCAAGGGAGGTTTGAAGCTTTCTTT
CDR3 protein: CASSQDQGRFEAFF

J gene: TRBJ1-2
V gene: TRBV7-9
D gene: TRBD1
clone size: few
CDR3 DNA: TGTGCCAGCAGCCGGACAGGGAACTATGGCTACACCTTC
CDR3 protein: CASSRTGNYGYTF

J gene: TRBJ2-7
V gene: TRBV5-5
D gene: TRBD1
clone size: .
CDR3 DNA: TGTGCCAGCAGCTCGACAGACAGGGACTACGAGCAGTACTTC
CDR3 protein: CASSSTDRDYEQYF

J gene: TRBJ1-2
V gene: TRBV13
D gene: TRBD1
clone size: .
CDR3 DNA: TGTGCCAGCAGTCAGGGGGAGGGCTATGGCTACACCTTC
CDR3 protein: CASSQGEGYGYTF

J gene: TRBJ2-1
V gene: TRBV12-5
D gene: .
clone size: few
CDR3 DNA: TGTGCTAGTGGTTTGCCGGGTTGGTTCAATGAGCAGTTCTTC
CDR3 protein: CASGLPGWFNEQFF

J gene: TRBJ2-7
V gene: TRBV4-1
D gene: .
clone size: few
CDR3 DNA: TGCGCCAGCAGCCAAGTTCCCAGCGTCTCCTACGAGCAGTACTTC
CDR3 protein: CASSQVPSVSYEQYF

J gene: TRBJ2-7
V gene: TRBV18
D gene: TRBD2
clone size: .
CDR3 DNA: TGTGCCAGCTCGCTGGGACTACCAGCCTACGAGCAGTACTTC
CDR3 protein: CASSLGLPAYEQYF

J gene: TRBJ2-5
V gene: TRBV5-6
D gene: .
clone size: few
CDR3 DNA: TGTGCCAGCAGCTTGGAAGGGGAAGAGACCCAGTACTTC
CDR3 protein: CASSLEGEETQYF

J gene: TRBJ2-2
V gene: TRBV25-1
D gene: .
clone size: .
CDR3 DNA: TGTGCCAGCAGTGGCCTAGGAGCGGTCTACACCGGGGAGCTGTTTTTT
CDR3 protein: CASSGLGAVYTGELFF

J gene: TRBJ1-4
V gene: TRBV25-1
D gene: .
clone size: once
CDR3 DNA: TGTGCCAGCGAGAGTGAAAAACTGTTTTTT
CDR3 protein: CASESEKLFF

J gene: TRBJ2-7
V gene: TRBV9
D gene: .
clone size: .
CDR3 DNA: TGTGCCAGCAGCTCACGGACGGGGGAGGTCCACGAGCAGTACTTC
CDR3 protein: CASSSRTGEVHEQYF

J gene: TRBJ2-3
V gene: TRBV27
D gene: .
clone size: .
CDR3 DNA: TGTGCCAGCAGTCCGAGACTAGCAGATACGCAGTATTTT
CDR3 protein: CASSPRLADTQYF

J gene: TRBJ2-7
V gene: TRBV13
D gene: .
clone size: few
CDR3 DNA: TGTGCCAGCAGCCCTGACATCTCCTACGAGCAGTACTTC
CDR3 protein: CASSPDISYEQYF